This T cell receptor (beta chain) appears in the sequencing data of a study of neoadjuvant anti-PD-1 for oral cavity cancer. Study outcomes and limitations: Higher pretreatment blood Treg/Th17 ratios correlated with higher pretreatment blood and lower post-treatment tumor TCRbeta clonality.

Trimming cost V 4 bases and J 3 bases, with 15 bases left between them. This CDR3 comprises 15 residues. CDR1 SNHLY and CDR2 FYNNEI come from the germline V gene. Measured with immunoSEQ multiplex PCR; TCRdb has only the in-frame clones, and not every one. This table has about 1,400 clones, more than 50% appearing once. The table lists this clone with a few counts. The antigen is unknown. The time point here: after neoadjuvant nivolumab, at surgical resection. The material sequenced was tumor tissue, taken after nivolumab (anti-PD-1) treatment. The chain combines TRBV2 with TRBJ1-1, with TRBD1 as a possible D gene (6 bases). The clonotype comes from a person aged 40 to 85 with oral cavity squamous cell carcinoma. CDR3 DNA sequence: TGTGCCAGCAGTGGAGCGGGGGCAGGAGACACTGAAGCTTTCTTT. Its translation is CASSGAGAGDTEAFF.